These 25 T cell receptor beta chains share one sample of origin, sequenced in a study of T cell changes during pregnancy in multiple sclerosis. The assay was immunoSEQ multiplex PCR, and TCRdb's table has in-frame clones only and misses some. The sample has under 110,000 clones; 80% to 95% are singletons. Sequencing used peripheral blood, obtained in the second trimester of pregnancy. The receptors originated from a female donor with multiple sclerosis, enrolled in a pregnancy study.

This clone was seen just once. The chain uses TRBV5-1 and TRBJ1-6; a weak D match, TRBD1 (5 bases). There are 14 residues in the CDR3. V lost 2 bases and J lost 4, with 7 bases in between. Germline assignment: CDR1 SGHRS and CDR2 YFSETQ. The CDR3 region has the DNA TGCGCCAGCAGCTTCGCAGGGTATAATTCACCCCTCCACTTT. As protein: CASSFAGYNSPLHF.

The V call is TRBV30, the J call TRBJ2-3; D is uncertain. CDR3 length equals 13 residues. The germline gives CDR1 GTSNPN, CDR2 SVGIG (reference sequence). V was shortened by 4 bases and J by 0 bases, with 8 bases between the two germline ends. The CDR3 DNA sequence: TGTGCCTGGAATCCGGTTAGCACAGATACGCAGTATTTT. It is translated as CAWNPVSTDTQYF.

The J gene is TRBJ2-7, the V gene TRBV4-1, with 8 bases fitting TRBD2. In germline, CDR1 is MGHRA, CDR2 YSYEKL. This CDR3 contains 13 residues. V dropped 6 bases and J dropped 4; count of bases not matched to a gene: 5. CDR3 sequence reads: CASSQGLGYEQYF. The CDR3 DNA is TGCGCCAGCAGTCAGGGACTAGGTTACGAGCAGTACTTC.

The rearrangement uses TRBV11-3 and TRBJ2-2, with 14 bases matching TRBD2. This CDR3 has 18 amino acids. J lost 6 bases, V lost 2 bases, and 8 bases had no gene match. Germline V gene lookup returns CDR1 SGHNT and CDR2 YENEEA. CDR3 region: CASSLRGSGLAGAGELFF. The CDR3 region has the DNA TGTGCCAGCAGCTTACGGGGATCGGGACTAGCGGGAGCCGGGGAGCTGTTTTTT. Combining the CDR3 with reference TRBV11-3 and TRBJ2-2 gives the whole variable domain EAGVVQSPRYKIIEKKQPVAFWCNPISGHNTLYWYLQNLGQGPELLIRYENEEAVDDSQLPKDRFSAERLKGVDSTLKIQPAELGDSAVYLCASSLRGSGLAGAGELFFGEGSRLTVL.

This chain links TRBV5-4 with TRBJ2-3; TRBD1 aligns across 10 bases. The CDR3 totals 14 residues. V shed 5 bases, J shed 4 bases, and the junction held 4 bases outside the gene matches. Germline values: CDR1 SGHNT, CDR2 YYREEE (reference sequence). CDR3 sequence: CASRRTGGADTQYF. CDR3 bases: TGTGCCAGCAGGAGGACAGGGGGGGCAGATACGCAGTATTTT. Full variable domain (outside the CDR3, taken from reference TRBV5-4 and TRBJ2-3): ETGVTQSPTHLIKTRGQQVTLRCSSQSGHNTVSWYQQALGQGPQFIFQYYREEENGRGNFPPRFSGLQFPNYSSELNVNALELDDSALYLCASRRTGGADTQYFGPGTRLTVL.

The CDR3 nucleotides read TGTGCCAGTAGCCATACAGGGGGTTTGGGCGAGCAGTACTTC. This translates into CASSHTGGLGEQYF. This chain uses TRBV19 with TRBJ2-7; 8 bases fit TRBD1. The J segment lost 6 bases and the V segment lost 6 bases, leaving 10 bases of the junction unmatched. This CDR3 spans 14 amino acids. The germline CDR1 and CDR2 sequences are LNHDA and SQIVND (reference sequence).

The V call is TRBV5-6, the J call TRBJ2-7; no firm D call. This CDR3 is built from 13 residues. Germline V gene lookup returns CDR1 SGHDT and CDR2 YYEEEE. The V and J ends lost 0 bases and 4 bases respectively, with 8 bases between them. The CDR3 bases are TGTGCCAGCAGCTTGGTTTCAAATTACGAGCAGTACTTC. Protein: CASSLVSNYEQYF.

This clone was observed once. The rearrangement uses TRBV5-6 and TRBJ2-7; TRBD2 matches at 7 bases. The germline gives CDR1 SGHDT, CDR2 YYEEEE. The trim removed 1 base at V and 2 bases at J, leaving 6 bases unmatched. This CDR3 is built from 15 residues. CDR3 DNA: TGTGCCAGCAGCTTGTTGGTGGGAGGGCCCTACGAGCAGTACTTC. This codes for CASSLLVGGPYEQYF.

The chain employs TRBV5-1 and TRBJ2-1; D might be TRBD2 (5 bases). Trimming took off 5 bases at V and 5 bases at J, with 11 bases between the two ends. This CDR3 comprises 13 residues. Per germline, CDR1 SGHRS and CDR2 YFSETQ. CDR3: CASRPGFNNEQFF. CDR3 nucleotide sequence: TGCGCCAGCAGGCCGGGATTTAACAATGAGCAGTTCTTC.

The V and J genes are TRBV5-1 and TRBJ2-1, with D perhaps TRBD1 (6 bases). Trimming removed 0 bases from V and 3 bases from J, with 13 bases in between. Germline values: CDR1 SGHRS, CDR2 YFSETQ. The CDR3 loop spans 16 amino acids. The CDR3 DNA reads as TGCGCCAGCAGCTTGGCCGGACAGAGCCGCTACAATGAGCAGTTCTTC. Residues: CASSLAGQSRYNEQFF.

The rearrangement uses TRBV6-1 and TRBJ2-3; 7 nucleotides align to TRBD2. The CDR3 consists of 15 residues. Germline CDR1 is MNHNS and CDR2 is SASEGT. V trimming: 8 bases; J trimming: 0 bases; junction bases outside the gene matches: 8. The CDR3 DNA reads as TGTGCCAGCGCGGTGGGCGGGAGTAGCACAGATACGCAGTATTTT. This gives the protein CASAVGGSSTDTQYF.

CDR3 region: CSVEEGAYGYTF. The CDR3 nucleotides are TGCAGCGTTGAAGAGGGGGCCTATGGCTACACCTTC. The chain is built from TRBV29-1 and TRBJ1-2; D is possibly TRBD1 (6 bases). V was pared by 0 bases and J by 4 bases, with 6 bases between. The CDR3 is 12 residues long. Germline V CDR1 and CDR2: SQVTM, ANQGSEA.

The chain recombines TRBV7-2 with TRBJ2-7; D perhaps matches TRBD1 (6 bases). Trimming pared 1 base from V and 2 bases from J, leaving 9 bases between. The CDR3 loop spans 14 amino acids. Germline V gene lookup returns CDR1 SGHTA and CDR2 FQGNSA. The CDR3 sequence is CASSLETGTYEQYF. The CDR3 DNA follows: TGTGCCAGCAGCTTAGAAACAGGGACCTACGAGCAGTACTTC.

The gene calls are TRBV18 and TRBJ2-1; 10 bases agree with TRBD1. Germline V CDR1 and CDR2: KGHSH, LQKENI. The CDR3 contains 14 residues. V was clipped by 0 bases and J by 9 bases; unmatched bases: 2. Written as DNA, the CDR3 is TGTGCCAGCTCACCACCGGGACAGGGGATTGAGCAGTTCTTC. Translating gives CASSPPGQGIEQFF.

For the CDR3, the DNA is TGTGCCAGCAGTCCCGGACAGGGGCGGACTAGCGGGTCTTACGAGCAGTACTTC. Amino acids: CASSPGQGRTSGSYEQYF. The rearrangement links TRBV21-1 to TRBJ2-7; the table's D gene call, TRBD2, was not cross checked with the DNA. TRBV21-1 is a listed pseudogene. The CDR3 totals 18 residues.

This clone was seen just once. This chain links TRBV5-4 with TRBJ2-7; D is possibly TRBD2 (6 bases). This CDR3 is built from 13 residues. Trimming took off 4 bases at V and 3 bases at J, with 11 bases between the two ends. CDR1 is SGHNT, CDR2 YYREEE, per germline (reference sequence). CDR3 sequence reads: CASSGGGSYEQYF. The CDR3 DNA sequence: TGTGCCAGCAGCGGGGGAGGCAGCTACGAGCAGTACTTC. Full variable domain (missing parts from reference TRBV5-4 and TRBJ2-7): ETGVTQSPTHLIKTRGQQVTLRCSSQSGHNTVSWYQQALGQGPQFIFQYYREEENGRGNFPPRFSGLQFPNYSSELNVNALELDDSALYLCASSGGGSYEQYFGPGTRLTVT.

The chain joins TRBV13 to TRBJ2-7; TRBD2 aligns across 12 bases. CDR3 size: 13 residues. V trimming: 9 bases; J trimming: 5 bases; junction bases outside the gene matches: 5. CDR1 is PRHDT and CDR2 is FYEKMQ in the germline V gene (reference sequence). The CDR3 DNA is TGTGCCAGTTGGACTAGCGGGGCCGACGAGCAGTACTTC. This codes for CASWTSGADEQYF.

The J gene is TRBJ2-1, the V gene TRBV7-9, with TRBD2 matching over 8 bases. Trimming removed 1 base from V and 7 bases from J; junction bases left unmatched: 3. The CDR3 is 14 amino acids. Germline lookup yields CDR1 SEHNR and CDR2 FQNEAQ (reference sequence). The CDR3 bases are TGTGCCAGCAGCTTAGAGGGGACTAGTAATGAGCAGTTCTTC. This codes for CASSLEGTSNEQFF. The variable domain in full, completed from reference TRBV7-9 and TRBJ2-1, reads DTGVSQNPRHKITKRGQNVTFRCDPISEHNRLYWYRQTLGQGPEFLTYFQNEAQLEKSRLLSDRFSAERPKGSFSTLEIQRTEQGDSAMYLCASSLEGTSNEQFFGPGTRLTVL.

This chain joins TRBV6-5 and TRBJ2-7; perhaps TRBD1 as D (5 bases). The CDR3 consists of 14 residues. Germline V CDR1 and CDR2: MNHEY, SVGAGI. The V end lost 0 bases, the J end lost 2 bases, and 8 bases lay between the germline ends. CDR3: CASSYSRQTYEQYF. CDR3 DNA: TGTGCCAGCAGTTACTCGAGACAGACCTACGAGCAGTACTTC.

This chain's CDR3 is CASRGQLNEKLFF. Written as DNA, the CDR3 is TGTGCCAGCAGGGGACAGCTCAATGAAAAACTGTTTTTT. The gene calls are TRBV2 and TRBJ1-4, with TRBD1 identical over 7 bases. The CDR3 runs 13 residues. J lost 5 bases, V lost 6 bases, and 3 bases had no gene match. Germline V lookup: CDR1 SNHLY, CDR2 FYNNEI.

This rearrangement joins TRBV30 to TRBJ1-5; D may be TRBD1 (6 bases). Trimming pared 2 bases from V and 0 bases from J, leaving 17 bases between. CDR1 GTSNPN and CDR2 SVGIG come from the germline V gene (reference sequence). The CDR3 is 17 amino acids. CDR3: CAWSTKTGLNSNQPQHF. The DNA of the CDR3 is TGTGCCTGGAGTACTAAGACAGGTTTGAATAGCAATCAGCCCCAGCATTTT.

J is TRBJ2-1 and V is TRBV13; weak D call: TRBD2 (7 bases). Per germline, CDR1 PRHDT and CDR2 FYEKMQ (reference sequence). The CDR3 runs 15 residues. V was clipped by 3 bases and J by 5 bases, with 14 bases between them. The CDR3 DNA sequence: TGTGCCAGCAGCTTCCAGGGAGGGGGGAACAATGAGCAGTTCTTC. It codes for CASSFQGGGNNEQFF.

This rearrangement joins TRBV7-9 to TRBJ2-6; 9 bases line up with TRBD1. Trimming removed 5 bases from V and 3 bases from J; junction bases left unmatched: 11. The CDR3 is 18 residues long. CDR1 is SEHNR, CDR2 FQNEAQ, per germline (reference sequence). In DNA form, the CDR3 reads TGTGCCAGCAGCGGGAGGGACAGGGCTCCGCGTGGGGCCAACGTCCTGACTTTC. Encoded protein: CASSGRDRAPRGANVLTF.

This rearrangement joins TRBV18 to TRBJ2-7, with D possibly being TRBD1 (5 bases). V was pared by 5 bases and J by 2 bases, with 19 bases between. Germline CDR1 reads KGHSH; CDR2 reads LQKENI. This CDR3 is built from 16 residues. The CDR3 DNA reads TGTGCCAGCTCAGACACAGACAGTTTCAGCCCCTACGAGCAGTACTTC. Translating it yields CASSDTDSFSPYEQYF.

The CDR3 protein is CASSVKALFSGYTF. In nucleotides, the CDR3 is TGTGCCAGCAGTGTTAAAGCCCTCTTCTCCGGCTACACCTTC. The V gene is TRBV6-1, the J gene TRBJ1-2; D is unresolved. Trimming shortened V by 4 bases and J by 8 bases, and 17 bases separated the two germline ends. The CDR3 consists of 14 residues. Germline CDR1 reads MNHNS; CDR2 reads SASEGT.